This TCR beta chain appears in the sequencing data of a study of patients and donors after allogeneic stem cell transplantation. This clonotype has a handful of counts. Germline V gene lookup returns CDR1 DFQATT and CDR2 SNEGSKA (reference sequence). Losses at the gene ends were 0 bases for V and 3 bases for J; bases not matched to a gene: 1. The CDR3 sequence is 15 residues long. TCRdb reanalysed the RT-PCR reads using MiXCR and keeps one entry per CDR3 protein. The sample shows 400,000 to 500,000 distinct CDR3 sequences, around 15% of them seen only once. The gene calls are TRBV20-1 and TRBJ2-1; 11 bases agree with TRBD2. The TCR was taken from a human donor who was either an allogeneic HSCT recipient or a stem cell or donor lymphocyte infusion donor (not recorded which). It is not recorded whose cells these are; they may come from a transplant donor. The sample taken for sequencing was blood, either unsorted or a sorted T cell fraction (not recorded which). The CDR3 protein is CSARELAGDYNEQFF. The CDR3 bases are TGCAGTGCTAGAGAACTAGCGGGAGACTACAATGAGCAGTTCTTC.